The 3 T cell receptor beta chains listed next were all sequenced from one sample in a study of T cells in Graves' hyperthyroidism and ophthalmopathy. Template material for amplifying TCR beta CDR3 regions consisted of RNA transcripts. The HTBI set primed first-round TCR CDR3 RT-PCR. Using its own MiXCR run on the multiplex PCR reads, TCRdb lists one record per CDR3 protein. The sample records hundreds of thousands of distinct CDR3 sequences, roughly 15% being singletons. The source material was blood. The receptors originated from a middle-aged woman with Graves' ophthalmopathy.

This clonotype was detected a few times. The chain has TRBV15 and TRBJ2-5; TRBD2 matches 8 bases. Trimming at V came to 5 bases and at J to 5 bases, leaving 7 bases not matched to a gene. Germline V lookup: CDR1 LNHNV, CDR2 YYDKDF (reference sequence). This CDR3 has 14 residues. The CDR3 DNA reads TGTGCCACCAGCCTAGCGGGTGGCGCGGAGACCCAGTACTTC. It is translated as CATSLAGGAETQYF.

This clonotype has ten or more counts. The CDR3 here is CASSLQSNSPLHF. The CDR3 DNA follows: TGTGCCAGCAGTTTACAATCTAATTCACCCCTCCACTTT. The chain recombines TRBV12-3 or TRBV12-4 with TRBJ1-6, with unresolved D. Trimming cost V 2 bases and J 6 bases, with 5 bases left between them. CDR3 length: 13 amino acids.

At least ten counts were recorded for this clonotype. The chain uses TRBV3-1 and TRBJ1-1; D is unclear. Trimming took 8 bases from V and 0 from J, leaving 10 bases between them. Germline CDR1 LGHDT, CDR2 YNNKEL (reference sequence). CDR3 length equals 13 residues. The CDR3 nucleotides read TGTGCCAGCTCCTTCCAGGTGAACACTGAAGCTTTCTTT. As protein: CASSFQVNTEAFF.